Below are 8 T cell receptor beta chains sequenced from a single sample in a study of T cell changes during pregnancy in multiple sclerosis. The repertoire was sequenced with immunoSEQ multiplex PCR; TCRdb's copy has only in-frame clones and lacks some. The sample consists of about 52,000 clones, 85% to 95% of them appearing once. The specimen comprised CD4+ T cells from peripheral blood mononuclear cells, sampled in the third trimester of pregnancy. These receptor sequences come from a female donor with multiple sclerosis, enrolled in a pregnancy study.

This chain uses TRBV14 with TRBJ2-3, with D possibly matching TRBD2 (6 bases). Germline V gene sequence: CDR1 SGHDN, CDR2 FVKESK. The V end lost 1 base, the J end lost 2 bases, and 25 bases lay between the germline ends. The CDR3 spans 20 residues. The CDR3 DNA is TGTGCCAGCAGCCAAGGGGTTTTGCCGGGCGGGACCCGAAACACAGATACGCAGTATTTT. This encodes CASSQGVLPGGTRNTDTQYF.

The genes are TRBV11-2 and TRBJ2-7; D is perhaps TRBD2 (6 bases). V was clipped by 3 bases and J by 10 bases, with 10 bases between them. Germline CDR1 reads SGHAT; CDR2 reads FQNNGV. This CDR3 spans 11 amino acids. The CDR3 loop reads CASSFLAQQYF. CDR3 DNA: TGTGCCAGCAGCTTTCTAGCGCAACAGTACTTC.

This rearrangement joins TRBV5-1 to TRBJ2-7; TRBD1 matches 7 bases. V lost 8 bases, J lost 0 bases, and 8 bases stayed unmatched. CDR1 and CDR2 (germline): SGHRS, YFSETQ. The CDR3 length is 14 residues. The CDR3 region has the DNA TGCGCCAGTACCACAGGGGAGCCCTCCTACGAGCAGTACTTC. Its protein is CASTTGEPSYEQYF.

CDR3 DNA sequence: TGTGCCAGCAGCTCCCCAACGACTAGCGCCCACACCGGGGAGCTGTTTTTT. Translating it yields CASSSPTTSAHTGELFF. The V call is TRBV5-5, the J call TRBJ2-2; 8 nucleotides match TRBD2. Germline lookup yields CDR1 SGHKS and CDR2 YYEKEE (reference sequence). The CDR3 extends over 17 amino acids. V shed 3 bases, J shed 3 bases, and the junction held 10 bases outside the gene matches. The variable domain in full, completed from reference TRBV5-5 and TRBJ2-2, reads DAGVTQSPTHLIKTRGQQVTLRCSPISGHKSVSWYQQVLGQGPQFIFQYYEKEERGRGNFPDRFSARQFPNYSSELNVNALLLGDSALYLCASSSPTTSAHTGELFFGEGSRLTVL.

This chain links TRBV7-8 with TRBJ1-6; maybe TRBD1 (6 bases). There are 16 residues in the CDR3. Germline V gene lookup returns CDR1 SGHVS and CDR2 FQNEAQ. V lost 4 bases to trimming and J lost 1 base, with 11 bases between them. CDR3 nucleotides: TGTGCCAGCAGCTCGTTAGACAGGTCCTATAATTCACCCCTCCACTTT. Its translation: CASSSLDRSYNSPLHF.

The chain uses TRBV5-1 and TRBJ1-4, with D perhaps matching TRBD1 (5 bases). The length of the CDR3 is 15 residues. Germline loops: CDR1 SGHRS, CDR2 YFSETQ. Between the trimmed V and J ends, which lost 1 base and 3 bases, there was a span of 10 bases. The CDR3: CASSLYGGANEKLFF. The CDR3 DNA follows: TGCGCCAGCAGCTTGTATGGGGGGGCTAATGAAAAACTGTTTTTT.

The CDR3 reads CASTWGGEKLFF. CDR3 sequence (DNA): TGTGCCAGCACCTGGGGGGGGGAAAAACTGTTTTTT. This chain connects TRBV2 to TRBJ1-4; TRBD1 might be the D (5 bases). The CDR3 length is 12 residues. Looked up from germline, CDR1 is SNHLY and CDR2 is FYNNEI. Deletions cut 7 bases from V and 8 bases from J, with 11 bases between.

The V call is TRBV6-5, the J call TRBJ2-2; no clear D gene. This CDR3 spans 13 amino acids. Between the trimmed V and J ends, which lost 7 bases and 7 bases, there was a span of 13 bases. The germline V gene has CDR1 MNHEY and CDR2 SVGAGI. In DNA, the CDR3 is TGTGCCAGCACCCAGAATGCGGACGGGGAGCTGTTTTTT. Translated: CASTQNADGELFF.